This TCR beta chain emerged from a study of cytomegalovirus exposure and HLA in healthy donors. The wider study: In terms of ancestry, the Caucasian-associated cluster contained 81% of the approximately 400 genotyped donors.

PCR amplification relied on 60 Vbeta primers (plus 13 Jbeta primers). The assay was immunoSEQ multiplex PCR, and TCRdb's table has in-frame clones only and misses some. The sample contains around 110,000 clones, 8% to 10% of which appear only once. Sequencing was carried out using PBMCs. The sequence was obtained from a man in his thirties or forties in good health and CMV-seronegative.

The CDR3 sequence: CASRTAGGTYEQYF. The DNA of the CDR3 is TGTGCCAGCAGGACCGCAGGGGGAACCTACGAGCAGTACTTC. The V call is TRBV28, the J call TRBJ2-7; 7 nucleotides line up with TRBD1. J was trimmed by 2 bases and V by 6 bases; bases with no gene match: 7. The CDR3 has 14 residues. Germline assignment: CDR1 MDHEN and CDR2 SYDVKM.